Sequencing of this TCR beta chain was carried out in a study of blood T cells in healthy people across ages. A second PCR of roughly 7 to 11 cycles used a sample-barcoded 5' primer and a J-beta primer mix. TCRdb re-called the 5' RACE reads with MiXCR, one entry per CDR3 protein. Among 1 million or so distinct CDR3 sequences listed, under 45% were seen once. In this sample, this clonotype turned up many times. One junction end does not reproduce the germline sequence, and a read error may be involved. This CDR3 contains 14 residues. CDR1 is KGHSH and CDR2 is LQKENI in the germline V gene. The TCR was taken from a woman aged 60-70 years in good health. The genes are TRBV18 and TRBJ2-6; D may be TRBD2 (5 bases). Source material: blood. The CDR3: CASSRGSGANVLTF. CDR3 coding DNA: TGCGCCAGCAGCCGAGGGTCCGGGGCCAACGTCCTGACTTTC. Full variable domain (remainder filled in from reference TRBV18 and TRBJ2-6): NAGVMQNPRHLVRRRGQEARLRCSPMKGHSHVYWYRQLPEEGLKFMVYLQKENIIDESGMPKERFSAEFPKEGPSILRIQQVVRGDSAAYFCASSRGSGANVLTFGAGSRLTVL.